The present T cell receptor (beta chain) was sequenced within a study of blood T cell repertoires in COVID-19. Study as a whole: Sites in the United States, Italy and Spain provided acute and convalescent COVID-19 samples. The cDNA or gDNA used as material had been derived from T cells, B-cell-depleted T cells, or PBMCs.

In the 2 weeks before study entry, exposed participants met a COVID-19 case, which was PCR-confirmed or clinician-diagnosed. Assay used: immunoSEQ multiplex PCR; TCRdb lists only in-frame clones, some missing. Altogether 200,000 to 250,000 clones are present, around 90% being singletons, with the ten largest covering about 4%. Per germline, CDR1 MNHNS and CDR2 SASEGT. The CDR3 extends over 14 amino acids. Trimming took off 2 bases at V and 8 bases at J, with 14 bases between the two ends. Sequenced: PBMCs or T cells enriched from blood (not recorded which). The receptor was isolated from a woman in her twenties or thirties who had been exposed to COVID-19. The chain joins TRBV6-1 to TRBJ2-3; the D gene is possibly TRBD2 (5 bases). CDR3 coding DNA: TGTGCCAGCAGTGAAAAGGACCGGGGAAGTACGCAGTATTTT. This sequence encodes CASSEKDRGSTQYF.